This T cell receptor (beta chain) was recovered during a study of glioma-infiltrating T cells. General study findings and limits: Tissue-blood divergence was below expectation in non-neoplastic patients, above in gliomas.

Germline CDR1 reads LNHDA; CDR2 reads SQIVND (reference sequence). The CDR3 is 15 amino acids. J lost 5 bases, V lost 5 bases, and 10 bases had no gene match. Amplification of TCR alpha and beta CDR3 regions from RNA used iRepertoire nested multiplex PCR. MiXCR, applied by TCRdb to the multiplex PCR reads, yields one record per CDR3 protein. This repertoire shows about 210,000 distinct CDR3 sequences, about 31% found once; its top ten account for just over 20%. In its sample, this clonotype was seen many times. Its antigen remains unknown. The sequence was collected from a human donor with low-grade glioma or glioblastoma, undergoing nonglioma brain surgery, or in good health (not recorded which). This chain joins TRBV19 and TRBJ2-5, with 8 bases matching TRBD2. The sequenced sample consisted of glioma tissue, nonneoplastic brain tissue, or PBMCs (not recorded which). CDR3 loop: CASSLFGTRGETQYF. Written as DNA, the CDR3 is TGTGCCAGTAGTCTCTTCGGGACTAGAGGGGAGACCCAGTACTTC.